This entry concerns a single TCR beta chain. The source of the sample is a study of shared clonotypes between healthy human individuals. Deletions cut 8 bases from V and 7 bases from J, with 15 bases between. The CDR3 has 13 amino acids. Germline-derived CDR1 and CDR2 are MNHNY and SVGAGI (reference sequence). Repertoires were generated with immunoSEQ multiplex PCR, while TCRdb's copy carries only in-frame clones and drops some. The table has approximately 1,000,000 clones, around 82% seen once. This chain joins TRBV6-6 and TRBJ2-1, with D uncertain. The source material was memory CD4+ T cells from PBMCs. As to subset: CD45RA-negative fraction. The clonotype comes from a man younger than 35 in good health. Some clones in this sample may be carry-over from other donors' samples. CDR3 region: CASGLLYRNEQFF. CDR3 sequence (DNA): TGTGCCAGCGGGCTACTTTATCGGAATGAGCAGTTCTTC.